This is a list of T cell receptor beta chains from one sample in a study of chemoradiotherapy in HPV16-positive cancers. Assay used: immunoSEQ multiplex PCR; TCRdb lists only in-frame clones, some missing. Of 12,000 or so clones in the sample, less than 90% were seen once. Material: blood, obtained from a patient who underwent chemoradiotherapy. All receptors come from a human donor with HPV-associated anogenital cancer. CDR3s include the opening cysteine and the closing phenylalanine or tryptophan. D genes are given only for firm matches. Size is stated for part of the rows, as once, few or many counts, or as a class when the clone is expanded.

CDR3: CAIKQGSHNSPLHF
DNA: TGTGCCATCAAACAGGGGTCGCATAATTCACCCCTCCACTTT
size: .
V: TRBV6-5
J: TRBJ1-6
D: TRBD1

CDR3: CASSPRDSMNTEAFF
DNA: TGTGCCAGCAGCCCCCGGGACAGCATGAACACTGAAGCTTTCTTT
size: .
V: TRBV6-6
J: TRBJ1-1
D: TRBD1

CDR3: CASSLSPTVTGELFF
DNA: TGTGCCAGCAGTTTATCTCCGACAGTCACCGGGGAGCTGTTTTTT
size: few
V: TRBV27
J: TRBJ2-2
D: .

CDR3: CASSLQRGGTDEQFF
DNA: TGCGCCAGCAGCTTGCAGCGGGGGGGCACCGATGAGCAGTTCTTC
size: .
V: TRBV5-1
J: TRBJ2-1
D: TRBD2

CDR3: CASSLAVGEQFF
DNA: TGTGCCAGCAGCTTAGCGGTCGGTGAGCAGTTCTTC
size: .
V: TRBV7-9
J: TRBJ2-1
D: .

CDR3: CASSLDLGYTGELFF
DNA: TGTGCCAGCAGCTTAGATTTGGGATACACCGGGGAGCTGTTTTTT
size: .
V: TRBV7-2
J: TRBJ2-2
D: .

CDR3: CASSLIRASEQYF
DNA: TGTGCCAGCAGCTTGATCCGGGCGTCCGAGCAGTACTTC
size: .
V: TRBV5-8
J: TRBJ2-7
D: .

CDR3: CASSIEWLAYEQYF
DNA: TGTGCCAGTAGTATAGAATGGCTGGCCTACGAGCAGTACTTC
size: .
V: TRBV19
J: TRBJ2-7
D: .

CDR3: CASSRDTPGTDTQYF
DNA: TGTGCCAGTAGTCGGGACACCCCAGGGACAGATACGCAGTATTTT
size: .
V: TRBV19
J: TRBJ2-3
D: .

CDR3: CASSQEGLGDTQYF
DNA: TGTGCCAGCAGCCAAGAAGGGTTGGGAGATACGCAGTATTTT
size: .
V: TRBV4-2
J: TRBJ2-3
D: .

CDR3: CASSSTRRGSSYNEQFF
DNA: TGTGCCAGCAGCTCCACCCGGCGGGGGAGCTCCTACAATGAGCAGTTCTTC
size: .
V: TRBV5-6
J: TRBJ2-1
D: TRBD2

CDR3: CASSGGTPETQYF
DNA: TGTGCCAGTAGCGGGGGGACTCCGGAGACCCAGTACTTC
size: .
V: TRBV19
J: TRBJ2-5
D: TRBD2

CDR3: CASSVGTGEGIGNTIYF
DNA: TGTGCCAGCAGCGTGGGGACAGGGGAAGGTATTGGAAACACCATATATTTT
size: .
V: TRBV9
J: TRBJ1-3
D: TRBD1

CDR3: CASSLRGGGVQETQYF
DNA: TGTGCCAGCAGCCTAAGGGGCGGGGGAGTACAAGAGACCCAGTACTTC
size: .
V: TRBV7-9
J: TRBJ2-5
D: TRBD2

CDR3: CASSEGGGGSFVQFF
DNA: TGTGCCAGCAGCGAGGGTGGGGGGGGTAGTTTTGTGCAGTTCTTC
size: .
V: TRBV9
J: TRBJ2-1
D: TRBD2

CDR3: CASREGPLGEQYF
DNA: TGTGCCAGCAGAGAGGGACCCCTCGGCGAGCAGTACTTC
size: .
V: TRBV6-1
J: TRBJ2-7
D: .

CDR3: CSVVQGAGEKLFF
DNA: TGCAGCGTTGTGCAGGGGGCGGGTGAAAAACTGTTTTTT
size: few
V: TRBV29-1
J: TRBJ1-4
D: TRBD1

CDR3: CASGLGGAQYF
DNA: TGTGCTAGTGGTTTGGGGGGGGCCCAGTACTTC
size: .
V: TRBV12-5
J: TRBJ2-5
D: .

CDR3: CASSPQRWGGAYEQYF
DNA: TGTGCCAGCAGCCCCCAGCGGTGGGGGGGAGCCTACGAGCAGTACTTC
size: .
V: TRBV4-2
J: TRBJ2-7
D: TRBD2

CDR3: CASSYATGEETQYF
DNA: TGTGCCAGCAGTTACGCCACAGGGGAAGAGACCCAGTACTTC
size: .
V: TRBV6-5
J: TRBJ2-5
D: TRBD1

CDR3: CASSQAVGGTEAFF
DNA: TGTGCCAGCAGCCAAGCCGTCGGGGGCACTGAAGCTTTCTTT
size: .
V: TRBV14
J: TRBJ1-1
D: .

CDR3: CASSGYTRGPAEAFF
DNA: TGTGCCAGTAGTGGCTACACCAGGGGACCGGCTGAAGCTTTCTTT
size: .
V: TRBV19
J: TRBJ1-1
D: .

CDR3: CASSLRRGTNNEQFF
DNA: TGTGCCAGCAGCTTACGAAGGGGAACAAACAATGAGCAGTTCTTC
size: .
V: TRBV7-8
J: TRBJ2-1
D: .

CDR3: CASRQQETQYF
DNA: TGTGCCAGTAGACAACAAGAGACCCAGTACTTC
size: .
V: TRBV19
J: TRBJ2-5
D: .

CDR3: CASRAGSSKSDQPQHF
DNA: TGTGCCAGCAGGGCCGGGTCCTCGAAGTCAGATCAGCCCCAGCATTTT
size: .
V: TRBV2
J: TRBJ1-5
D: .

CDR3: CASSVAPGRGYTF
DNA: TGTGCCAGCAGCGTAGCTCCGGGCCGTGGCTACACCTTC
size: .
V: TRBV9
J: TRBJ1-2
D: .

CDR3: CASSPDGGPRKTQYF
DNA: TGTGCCAGCAGTCCAGACGGGGGGCCAAGAAAGACCCAGTACTTC
size: .
V: TRBV6-1
J: TRBJ2-5
D: .

CDR3: CASSSNTDGGEKLFF
DNA: TGTGCCAGCAGTTCCAACACGGATGGGGGCGAAAAACTGTTTTTT
size: .
V: TRBV6-5
J: TRBJ1-4
D: .

CDR3: CASSLSTGYGYGYTF
DNA: TGCGCCAGCAGCCTATCAACAGGGTACGGCTATGGCTACACCTTC
size: .
V: TRBV4-3
J: TRBJ1-2
D: .

CDR3: CASRNRGLNEKLFF
DNA: TGTGCCAGCAGAAACAGGGGATTGAATGAAAAACTGTTTTTT
size: .
V: TRBV6-6
J: TRBJ1-4
D: TRBD1

CDR3: CASQTGGAVFTEAFF
DNA: TGTGCCAGCCAGACAGGGGGCGCGGTCTTCACTGAAGCTTTCTTT
size: .
V: TRBV19
J: TRBJ1-1
D: TRBD1

CDR3: CATPAREDSPLHF
DNA: TGTGCCACCCCTGCCAGGGAGGATTCACCCCTCCACTTT
size: .
V: TRBV7-2
J: TRBJ1-6
D: .

CDR3: CASSEGEGGGIFEQYF
DNA: TGTGCCAGCAGCGAGGGGGAGGGAGGGGGAATCTTCGAGCAGTACTTC
size: .
V: TRBV9
J: TRBJ2-7
D: .

CDR3: CASSLGQGAGETQYF
DNA: TGCGCCAGCAGCTTAGGGCAGGGGGCCGGGGAGACCCAGTACTTC
size: .
V: TRBV5-1
J: TRBJ2-5
D: TRBD1

CDR3: CASSQGGGLAGRSDTQYF
DNA: TGCGCCAGCAGCCAAGGGGGCGGACTAGCGGGGAGGTCAGATACGCAGTATTTT
size: .
V: TRBV4-1
J: TRBJ2-3
D: TRBD2

CDR3: CASSFISGTSGKKDEQYF
DNA: TGTGCCAGCAGCTTCATATCCGGGACTAGCGGAAAGAAGGACGAGCAGTACTTC
size: few
V: TRBV7-3
J: TRBJ2-7
D: TRBD2

CDR3: CASSPNRQGFGTDTQYF
DNA: TGTGCCAGCAGCCCAAATCGACAGGGGTTTGGCACAGATACGCAGTATTTT
size: few
V: TRBV7-9
J: TRBJ2-3
D: TRBD1

CDR3: CAWSSGQTNQPQHF
DNA: TGTGCCTGGAGTTCGGGACAGACAAATCAGCCCCAGCATTTT
size: few
V: TRBV30
J: TRBJ1-5
D: TRBD1

CDR3: CSVKDDYYGYTF
DNA: TGCAGCGTAAAGGACGATTACTATGGCTACACCTTC
size: .
V: TRBV29-1
J: TRBJ1-2
D: .

CDR3: CASSQVGAYYSGYTF
DNA: TGTGCCAGCAGCCAAGTCGGGGCATATTACAGTGGCTACACCTTC
size: few
V: TRBV14
J: TRBJ1-2
D: .

CDR3: CARGGVPEQSETQYF
DNA: TGTGCCAGAGGGGGAGTGCCCGAGCAATCGGAGACCCAGTACTTC
size: .
V: TRBV6-4
J: TRBJ2-5
D: .

CDR3: CASSLSNSYNEQFF
DNA: TGCGCCAGCAGCTTGAGCAACTCCTACAATGAGCAGTTCTTC
size: few
V: TRBV5-1
J: TRBJ2-1
D: .

CDR3: CASSFGLEGVRAKGYTF
DNA: TGTGCCAGCAGCTTTGGATTAGAGGGTGTCAGGGCTAAGGGCTACACCTTC
size: .
V: TRBV7-2
J: TRBJ1-2
D: .

CDR3: CASRPGLGNTGELFF
DNA: TGTGCCAGTAGGCCGGGACTAGGTAACACCGGGGAGCTGTTTTTT
size: .
V: TRBV19
J: TRBJ2-2
D: TRBD2

CDR3: CASSLTGTEAFF
DNA: TGTGCCAGCAGCCTGACAGGGACTGAAGCTTTCTTT
size: .
V: TRBV11-2
J: TRBJ1-1
D: TRBD1

CDR3: CASSLGGQGRGGELFF
DNA: TGTGCCAGCAGTTTAGGAGGACAGGGGAGGGGCGGGGAGCTGTTTTTT
size: .
V: TRBV27
J: TRBJ2-2
D: TRBD1

CDR3: CASSEALWDGSYEQYF
DNA: TGTGCCAGCAGTGAAGCGCTATGGGATGGCTCCTACGAGCAGTACTTC
size: .
V: TRBV6-1
J: TRBJ2-7
D: .

CDR3: CASSFSRGVTEAFF
DNA: TGTGCCAGCAGTTTTTCCAGGGGCGTCACTGAAGCTTTCTTT
size: .
V: TRBV28
J: TRBJ1-1
D: .

CDR3: CASSQESGRNTEAFF
DNA: TGCGCCAGCAGCCAAGAGTCTGGCAGGAACACTGAAGCTTTCTTT
size: once
V: TRBV4-3
J: TRBJ1-1
D: .

CDR3: CAINQGGETQYF
DNA: TGTGCCATCAACCAGGGGGGAGAGACCCAGTACTTC
size: once
V: TRBV10-3
J: TRBJ2-5
D: .

CDR3: CASSQDLTLGGSFKKLFF
DNA: TGCGCCAGCAGCCAAGATCTAACCCTAGGGGGATCCTTTAAAAAACTGTTTTTT
size: .
V: TRBV4-1
J: TRBJ1-4
D: .